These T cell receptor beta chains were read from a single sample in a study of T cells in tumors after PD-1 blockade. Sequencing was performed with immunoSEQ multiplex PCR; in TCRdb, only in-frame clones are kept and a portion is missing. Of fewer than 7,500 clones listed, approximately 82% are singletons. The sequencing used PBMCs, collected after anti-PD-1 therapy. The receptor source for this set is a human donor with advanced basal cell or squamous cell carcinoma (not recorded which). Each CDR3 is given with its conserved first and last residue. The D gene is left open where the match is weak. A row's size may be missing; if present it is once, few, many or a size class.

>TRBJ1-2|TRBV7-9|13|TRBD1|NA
CASSQTGDYGYTF
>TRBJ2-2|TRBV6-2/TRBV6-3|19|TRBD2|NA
CASSYPRLAGGLDTGELFF
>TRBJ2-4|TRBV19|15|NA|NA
CASSTSSGGGSIQYF
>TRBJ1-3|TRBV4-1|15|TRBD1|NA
CASSQPDREGNTIYF
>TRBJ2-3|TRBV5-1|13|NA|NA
CASSSLSVDTQYF
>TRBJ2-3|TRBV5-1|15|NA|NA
CASSESGLPPDTQYF
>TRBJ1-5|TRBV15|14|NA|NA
CATSRDTGNQPQHF
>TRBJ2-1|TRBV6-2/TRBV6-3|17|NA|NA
CASSSWDVGSGYNEQFF
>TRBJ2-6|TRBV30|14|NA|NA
CAWSNLPGANVLTF
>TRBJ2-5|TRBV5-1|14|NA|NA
CASSPRGDQETQYF
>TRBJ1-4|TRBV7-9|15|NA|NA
CASRRGRAINEKLFF
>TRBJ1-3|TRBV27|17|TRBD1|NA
CASKTTMGQGAGNTIYF
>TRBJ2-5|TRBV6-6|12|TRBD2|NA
CASSPPERDQYF
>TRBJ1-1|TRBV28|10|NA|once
CASSRTWAFF
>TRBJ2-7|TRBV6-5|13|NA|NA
CASSFNRADEQYF
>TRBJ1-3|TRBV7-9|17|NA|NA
CASSFWGRVRSGNTIYF
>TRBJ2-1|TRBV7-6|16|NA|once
CASSPRPPPQNSEQFF
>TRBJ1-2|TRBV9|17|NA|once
CASSVAGFGTPNYGYTF
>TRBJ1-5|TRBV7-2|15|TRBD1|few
CASSLEGTGYQPQHF
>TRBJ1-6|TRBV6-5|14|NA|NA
CASSYFRVASPLHF
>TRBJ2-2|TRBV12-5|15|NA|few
CASGPPGQNTGELFF
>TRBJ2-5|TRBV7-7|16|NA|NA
CASSPGPPGRSSAQYF
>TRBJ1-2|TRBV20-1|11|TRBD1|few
CSARDGTGEGF
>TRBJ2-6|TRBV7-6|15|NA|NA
CASSAGVSGANVLTF
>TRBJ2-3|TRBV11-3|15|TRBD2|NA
CASSFGGAVTDTQYF
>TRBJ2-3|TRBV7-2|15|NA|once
CASSRTVSTTDTQYF
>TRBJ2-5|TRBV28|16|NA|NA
CASSFVTGAVAETQYF
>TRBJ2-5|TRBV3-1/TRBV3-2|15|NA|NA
CASSQANRGGETQYF
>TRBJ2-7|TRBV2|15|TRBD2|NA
CASGRSGGSRTEQYF
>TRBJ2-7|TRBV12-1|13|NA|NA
CASRSGTPYEQYF
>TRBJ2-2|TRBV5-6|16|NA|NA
CASSLAQGPGTGELFF
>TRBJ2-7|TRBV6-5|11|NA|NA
CASSYLYEQYF
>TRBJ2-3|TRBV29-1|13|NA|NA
CSVDSSSTDTQYF
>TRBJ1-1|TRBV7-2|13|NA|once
CASSLIRNTEAFF
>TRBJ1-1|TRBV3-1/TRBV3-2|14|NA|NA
CASSPNSYGTEAFF
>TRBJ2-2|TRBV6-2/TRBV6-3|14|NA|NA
CASIPIANTGELFF
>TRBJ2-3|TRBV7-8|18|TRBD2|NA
CASSRGLAGGPNTDTQYF
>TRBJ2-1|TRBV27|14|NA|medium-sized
CASRKGTIYNEQFF
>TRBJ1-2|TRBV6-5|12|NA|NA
CASSLRLDGYTF
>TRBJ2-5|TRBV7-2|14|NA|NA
CASSLAVTQETQYF
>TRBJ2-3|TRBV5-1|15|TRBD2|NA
CASSLAGASTDTQYF
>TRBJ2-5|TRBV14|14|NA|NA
CASSHRSLQETQYF